This entry features one T cell receptor beta chain sequence. The CDR3 consists of 14 residues. The germline gives CDR1 SGHKS, CDR2 YYEKEE (reference sequence). Trimming shortened V by 0 bases and J by 7 bases, and 11 bases separated the two germline ends. This sample was included in a study of blood T cell repertoires in COVID-19. Study details: Researchers got acute and convalescent COVID-19 samples from the United States, Italy and Spain. The analysed material was cDNA or gDNA that came from T cells, B-cell-depleted T cells, or PBMCs.

Per the study methods: Researchers report that nucleated cell counts were estimated from reference gene primer amplification. Method: immunoSEQ multiplex PCR; TCRdb's copy keeps in-frame clones and lacks some. V, J and clone size derive from that table, while D and trimming were established from the DNA sequence. The sample includes about 140,000 clones, about 83% seen only once; the top ten take roughly 3.4%. The rearrangement joins TRBV5-5 to TRBJ1-5; a weak D match, TRBD1 (5 bases). The TCR originated in a woman in her 50s with acute COVID-19. Sequencing was done on a sample of PBMCs or T cells enriched from blood (not recorded which). The CDR3 nucleotides are TGTGCCAGCAGCTTGGAGGCAGGGTCCCAGCCCCAGCATTTT. This codes for CASSLEAGSQPQHF.